One sample yielded the 17 T cell receptor beta chains listed below, sequenced in a study of blood T cell repertoires in COVID-19. Sequenced by immunoSEQ multiplex PCR; TCRdb stores in-frame clones only, minus some. The sample lists about 140,000 clones, around 87% occurring once. Sequenced input: PBMCs or T cells enriched from blood (not recorded which). Receptors were obtained from a man between 60 and 70 years old who had recovered from COVID-19.

The V and J genes are TRBV11-2 and TRBJ2-1; D is perhaps TRBD2 (7 bases). Trimming took 11 bases from V and 6 from J, leaving 17 bases between them. The CDR3 runs 13 residues. Germline loops: CDR1 SGHAT, CDR2 FQNNGV. This CDR3 reads CAAGARGGNEQFF. The CDR3 coding sequence is TGTGCCGCGGGGGCTCGGGGCGGCAATGAGCAGTTCTTC.

The chain couples TRBV28 to TRBJ2-7; 10 positions match TRBD2. Germline V gives CDR1 MDHEN, CDR2 SYDVKM. Trimming at V came to 8 bases and at J to 2 bases, leaving 3 bases not matched to a gene. The CDR3 spans 13 residues. CDR3 DNA: TGTGCCAGCGGGACTAGCGTTCCCTACGAGCAGTACTTC. Encoded protein: CASGTSVPYEQYF.

This clone was detected ten times or more. This chain joins TRBV6-5 and TRBJ1-2, with a possible D match to TRBD1 (6 bases). The CDR3 sequence is 13 residues long. The V and J ends lost 5 bases and 13 bases respectively, with 20 bases between them. Germline-derived CDR1 and CDR2 are MNHEY and SVGAGI. The CDR3 is CASSPGALRIRTF. CDR3 coding DNA: TGTGCCAGCAGTCCAGGGGCCCTTCGGATTCGCACCTTC.

The chain recombines TRBV5-1 with TRBJ2-3, with TRBD2 as a possible D gene (5 bases). V dropped 3 bases and J dropped 1 base, with 9 bases sitting between them. The CDR3 contains 14 residues. Germline V CDR1 and CDR2: SGHRS, YFSETQ. The CDR3 DNA reads as TGCGCCAGCAGCTATAGTAGCGGCACAGATACGCAGTATTTT. Protein product: CASSYSSGTDTQYF.

The chain joins TRBV30 to TRBJ2-2; no clear D gene. Germline CDR1 and CDR2: GTSNPN and SVGIG (reference sequence). V lost 5 bases to trimming and J lost 5 bases, with 9 bases between them. The CDR3 loop spans 12 amino acids. The DNA of the CDR3 is TGTGCCTGGTCTAGTGAGACCGGGGAGCTGTTTTTT. Amino acids: CAWSSETGELFF.

This clone was observed a handful of times. The chain links TRBV15 to TRBJ1-4; D call uncertain. Germline CDR1 LNHNV, CDR2 YYDKDF (reference sequence). The CDR3 has 15 residues. Trimming left V 0 bases short and J 7 bases short, with 12 bases between. The DNA of the CDR3 is TGTGCCACCAGCAGAGATCGAGGTTATGGTGAAAAACTGTTTTTT. Its protein is CATSRDRGYGEKLFF.

This chain joins TRBV28 and TRBJ1-1; TRBD1 is a possible D gene (6 bases). Trimming left V 7 bases short and J 4 bases short, with 19 bases between. CDR1 is MDHEN and CDR2 is SYDVKM in the germline V gene. The CDR3 extends over 15 amino acids. CDR3 DNA sequence: TGTGCCAGCAACCCCCACAGGGAAGGAGGCACTGAAGCTTTCTTT. Its translation is CASNPHREGGTEAFF.

The V call is TRBV5-6, the J call TRBJ1-2; tentative D call: TRBD1 (6 bases). The CDR3 sequence is 12 residues long. Germline V lookup: CDR1 SGHDT, CDR2 YYEEEE. V lost 9 bases and J 7 bases, leaving 16 bases between the germline ends. CDR3 sequence reads: CAKNGGPRGYTF. Here the CDR3 DNA reads TGTGCCAAAAACGGGGGGCCCCGTGGCTACACCTTC.

This chain connects TRBV28 to TRBJ1-5; 8 nucleotides align to TRBD1. Trimming took 2 bases from V and 6 from J; bases not matched to a gene: 6. Germline V gene sequence: CDR1 MDHEN, CDR2 SYDVKM. The CDR3 runs to 15 residues. CDR3 in DNA: TGTGCCAGCAGTTTACAGGGGGCCCTCATTCAGCCCCAGCATTTT. Protein product: CASSLQGALIQPQHF.

The CDR3 sequence: CASSLAGDTGELFF. CDR3 coding DNA: TGTGCCAGCAGCTTAGCAGGGGACACCGGGGAGCTGTTTTTT. The V call is TRBV11-3, the J call TRBJ2-2; D might be TRBD1 (6 bases). V gave up 1 base and J gave up 3 bases, with 6 bases separating them. The CDR3 is 14 amino acids. Germline assignment: CDR1 SGHNT and CDR2 YENEEA.

V gene TRBV7-9 combines with J gene TRBJ2-5; D is undetermined. Trimming shortened V by 5 bases and J by 1 base, and 14 bases separated the two germline ends. Germline lookup yields CDR1 SEHNR and CDR2 FQNEAQ (reference sequence). This CDR3 is 15 amino acids long. DNA for the CDR3: TGTGCCAGCAGCCCCCCCCTCGACATCCAAGAGACCCAGTACTTC. Amino acid sequence: CASSPPLDIQETQYF.

This clone appeared a few times. V usage is TRBV5-1 and J usage is TRBJ2-5; 9 nucleotides agree with TRBD1. CDR1 is SGHRS and CDR2 is YFSETQ in the germline V gene. There are 15 residues in the CDR3. The V gene end was trimmed by 4 bases and the J gene end by 5 bases; junction bases not matched to a gene: 9. The DNA for the CDR3 is TGCGCCAGCAGCCAAGGGACAGGGAGGGTTGAGACCCAGTACTTC. Encoded protein: CASSQGTGRVETQYF.

This clone was observed a handful of times. The gene calls are TRBV11-2 and TRBJ2-7; 8 nucleotides align to TRBD1. Germline loops: CDR1 SGHAT, CDR2 FQNNGV. Losses at the gene ends were 3 bases for V and 2 bases for J; bases not matched to a gene: 3. The CDR3 consists of 14 residues. The DNA of the CDR3 is TGTGCCAGCAGCTTGGTGACAGGGGCCTACGAGCAGTACTTC. It specifies CASSLVTGAYEQYF.

The chain carries TRBV2 and TRBJ2-2; D gene unclear. This CDR3 contains 13 residues. Germline V CDR1 and CDR2: SNHLY, FYNNEI. V lost 8 bases and J 2 bases, leaving 9 bases between the germline ends. CDR3 coding DNA: TGTGCCAGCCTAAACTCTAACACCGGGGAGCTGTTTTTT. Its translation: CASLNSNTGELFF.

Here the CDR3 reads CSVGWTANQPQHF. CDR3 coding DNA: TGCAGCGTTGGCTGGACAGCTAATCAGCCCCAGCATTTT. The gene calls are TRBV29-1 and TRBJ1-5; TRBD1 is a possible D gene (6 bases). Trimming pared 4 bases from V and 4 bases from J, leaving 11 bases between. CDR3 length: 13 amino acids. The germline gives CDR1 SQVTM, CDR2 ANQGSEA.

With respect to this clone: At one end, the junction sequence differs from germline, possibly due to a read error. The rearrangement joins TRBV4-1 to TRBJ2-7, with 8 bases identical to TRBD2. The length of the CDR3 is 18 residues. Germline V gene sequence: CDR1 MGHRA, CDR2 YSYEKL. The CDR3 region is CASSLTPWASGSSFEQYF. In DNA form, the CDR3 reads TGCGCCAGCAGCCTTACCCCCTGGGCCAGCGGGAGTTCCTTCGAGCAGTACTTC.

This rearrangement joins TRBV7-9 to TRBJ1-1, with a weak D call TRBD1 (6 bases). There are 16 residues in the CDR3. The V gene lost 4 bases and the J gene lost 1 base, with 16 bases spanning the gap. Per the germline V gene, CDR1 is SEHNR and CDR2 is FQNEAQ (reference sequence). In DNA, the CDR3 is TGTGCCAGCAGCTCCCCCCCGGGACAACAGAACACTGAAGCTTTCTTT. This sequence encodes CASSSPPGQQNTEAFF.